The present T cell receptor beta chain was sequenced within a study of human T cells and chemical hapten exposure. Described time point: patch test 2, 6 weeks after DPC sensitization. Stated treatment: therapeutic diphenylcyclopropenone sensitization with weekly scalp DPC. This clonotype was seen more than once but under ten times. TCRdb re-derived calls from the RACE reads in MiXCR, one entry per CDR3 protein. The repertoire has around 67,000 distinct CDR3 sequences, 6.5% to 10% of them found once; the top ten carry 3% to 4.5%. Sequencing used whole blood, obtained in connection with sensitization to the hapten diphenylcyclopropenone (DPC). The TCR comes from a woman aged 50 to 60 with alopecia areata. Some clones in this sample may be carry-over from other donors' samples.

The CDR3 DNA reads as TGTGCCAGTAGTATAGGGACTATTGAGCAGTTCTTC. The encoded protein is CASSIGTIEQFF. The J gene is TRBJ2-1, the V gene TRBV19, with D possibly being TRBD2 (6 bases). Germline assignment: CDR1 LNHDA and CDR2 SQIVND (reference sequence). This CDR3 has 12 amino acids. Trimming stripped 1 base from V and 9 bases from J, with 7 bases between.